The rows below give T cell receptor beta chains drawn from one sample of a study of cytomegalovirus exposure and HLA in healthy donors. Sequencing used immunoSEQ multiplex PCR; TCRdb keeps in-frame clones, though not all of them. In the table there are some 190,000 clones, 9.5% of which are singletons. Source material: PBMCs. All receptors derive from a woman aged 30 to 39 in good health and CMV-seropositive. The CDR3 runs from the conserved cysteine through the conserved F or W. The order of the fields is D gene, V gene, J gene, clone size, CDR3 protein, CDR3 DNA. A D gene is named only where the DNA matches it firmly. Clone size, where shown, is once, few, many, or a class for clones that have expanded.

d_call: NA; v_call: TRBV13; j_call: TRBJ2-2; clone_size: NA; cdr3_aa: CASSSQRRRGTGELFF; cdr3_nt: TGTGCCAGCAGCTCCCAGAGGAGGAGGGGCACCGGGGAGCTGTTTTTT
d_call: NA; v_call: TRBV27; j_call: TRBJ1-4; clone_size: few; cdr3_aa: CASSRTLATNEKLFF; cdr3_nt: TGTGCCAGCAGCAGGACTCTCGCAACTAATGAAAAACTGTTTTTT
d_call: NA; v_call: TRBV29-1; j_call: TRBJ2-1; clone_size: NA; cdr3_aa: CSARVEGEQFF; cdr3_nt: TGCAGCGCCAGAGTGGAGGGCGAGCAGTTCTTC
d_call: NA; v_call: TRBV4-1; j_call: TRBJ2-2; clone_size: few; cdr3_aa: CASSQDSRGSTGELFF; cdr3_nt: TGCGCCAGCAGCCAAGATAGCCGGGGTTCCACCGGGGAGCTGTTTTTT
d_call: NA; v_call: TRBV19; j_call: TRBJ2-5; clone_size: many; cdr3_aa: CASSIGTVKETQYF; cdr3_nt: TGTGCCAGTAGTATAGGGACAGTCAAAGAGACCCAGTACTTC
d_call: TRBD1; v_call: TRBV6-5; j_call: TRBJ2-7; clone_size: NA; cdr3_aa: CASSSASGGSYEKYF; cdr3_nt: TGTGCCAGCAGTTCAGCTTCAGGGGGCTCATACGAGAAGTACTTC
d_call: TRBD2; v_call: TRBV7-2; j_call: TRBJ2-1; clone_size: NA; cdr3_aa: CASSTRTSGHNEQFF; cdr3_nt: TGTGCCAGCAGCACTAGGACTAGCGGTCACAATGAGCAGTTCTTC
d_call: NA; v_call: TRBV7-3; j_call: TRBJ2-5; clone_size: few; cdr3_aa: CASSLIVTETQYF; cdr3_nt: TGTGCCAGCAGCTTAATAGTTACAGAGACCCAGTACTTC
d_call: NA; v_call: TRBV6-1; j_call: TRBJ1-5; clone_size: few; cdr3_aa: CASSDGQLSNQPQHF; cdr3_nt: TGTGCCAGCAGTGACGGACAACTAAGCAATCAGCCCCAGCATTTT
d_call: NA; v_call: TRBV30; j_call: TRBJ2-1; clone_size: NA; cdr3_aa: CAWSLDWWNEQFF; cdr3_nt: TGTGCCTGGAGCTTAGACTGGTGGAATGAGCAGTTCTTC
d_call: NA; v_call: TRBV7-9; j_call: TRBJ1-2; clone_size: few; cdr3_aa: CASSQQGTSYGYTF; cdr3_nt: TGTGCCAGCAGCCAACAGGGTACCAGCTATGGCTACACCTTC
d_call: TRBD1; v_call: TRBV7-2; j_call: TRBJ1-4; clone_size: NA; cdr3_aa: CASSLAGQGGEKLFF; cdr3_nt: TGTGCCAGCAGCTTGGCAGGACAGGGGGGTGAAAAACTGTTTTTT
d_call: TRBD2; v_call: TRBV6-5; j_call: TRBJ2-7; clone_size: NA; cdr3_aa: CASSYLGTSDEQYF; cdr3_nt: TGTGCCAGCAGTTACTTGGGGACTAGCGACGAGCAGTACTTC
d_call: TRBD1; v_call: TRBV27; j_call: TRBJ1-5; clone_size: NA; cdr3_aa: CASSSGTGRASNQPQHF; cdr3_nt: TGTGCCAGCAGTTCCGGGACAGGGAGGGCGAGCAATCAGCCCCAGCATTTT
d_call: TRBD1; v_call: TRBV18; j_call: TRBJ1-2; clone_size: NA; cdr3_aa: CASSPDTGAWGYTF; cdr3_nt: TGTGCCAGCTCACCGGACACAGGGGCATGGGGCTACACCTTC
d_call: NA; v_call: TRBV7-9; j_call: TRBJ2-6; clone_size: NA; cdr3_aa: CASSRHQGSISGANVLTF; cdr3_nt: TGTGCCAGCAGCCGTCATCAGGGGTCGATCTCTGGGGCCAACGTCCTGACTTTC
d_call: TRBD1; v_call: TRBV7-9; j_call: TRBJ1-2; clone_size: NA; cdr3_aa: CATPEGTGGYGYTF; cdr3_nt: TGTGCCACCCCCGAAGGGACAGGGGGCTATGGCTACACCTTC
d_call: NA; v_call: TRBV2; j_call: TRBJ2-7; clone_size: few; cdr3_aa: CASSERQGLYEQYF; cdr3_nt: TGTGCCAGCAGTGAAAGGCAGGGTCTCTACGAGCAGTACTTC
d_call: NA; v_call: TRBV6-5; j_call: TRBJ2-1; clone_size: few; cdr3_aa: CASRGGTAGNEQFF; cdr3_nt: TGTGCCAGCCGAGGTGGGACGGCGGGAAATGAGCAGTTCTTC
d_call: TRBD2; v_call: TRBV7-3; j_call: TRBJ2-1; clone_size: few; cdr3_aa: CASSASTSLEQFF; cdr3_nt: TGTGCCAGCAGCGCCTCGACTAGCTTAGAGCAGTTCTTC
d_call: TRBD2; v_call: TRBV10-1; j_call: TRBJ2-3; clone_size: NA; cdr3_aa: CASSGLAGDLADTQYF; cdr3_nt: TGCGCCAGCAGTGGACTAGCGGGAGATTTAGCAGATACGCAGTATTTT
d_call: TRBD1; v_call: TRBV4-1; j_call: TRBJ2-7; clone_size: few; cdr3_aa: CASSRGQGLSYEQYF; cdr3_nt: TGCGCCAGCAGCCGAGGACAGGGTTTGTCCTACGAGCAGTACTTC
d_call: TRBD1; v_call: TRBV5-4; j_call: TRBJ2-4; clone_size: NA; cdr3_aa: CASSRRDRGPKNIQYF; cdr3_nt: TGTGCCAGCAGCCGAAGGGACAGGGGCCCCAAAAACATTCAGTACTTC
d_call: TRBD1; v_call: TRBV18; j_call: TRBJ2-7; clone_size: NA; cdr3_aa: CASSPPIRTGKNEQYF; cdr3_nt: TGTGCCAGCTCACCACCGATCAGGACAGGGAAAAACGAGCAGTACTTC
d_call: TRBD2; v_call: TRBV5-4; j_call: TRBJ2-7; clone_size: few; cdr3_aa: CASSSVTSGREQYF; cdr3_nt: TGTGCCAGCAGCTCGGTCACTAGCGGTCGCGAGCAGTACTTC
d_call: TRBD1; v_call: TRBV6-6; j_call: TRBJ1-5; clone_size: NA; cdr3_aa: CASSRDSSNQPQHF; cdr3_nt: TGTGCCAGCAGCCGGGACAGTTCGAATCAGCCCCAGCATTTT
d_call: NA; v_call: TRBV5-1; j_call: TRBJ2-1; clone_size: NA; cdr3_aa: CASRQAHLNEQFF; cdr3_nt: TGCGCCAGCAGGCAGGCCCATCTTAATGAGCAGTTCTTC
d_call: NA; v_call: TRBV15; j_call: TRBJ1-4; clone_size: NA; cdr3_aa: CATSRVGVEKLFF; cdr3_nt: TGTGCCACCAGCAGAGTAGGGGTTGAAAAACTGTTTTTT
d_call: TRBD2; v_call: TRBV30; j_call: TRBJ2-1; clone_size: few; cdr3_aa: CAWSVVAGGYNEQFF; cdr3_nt: TGTGCTTGGAGTGTAGTAGCGGGGGGTTACAATGAGCAGTTCTTC
d_call: TRBD1; v_call: TRBV6-5; j_call: TRBJ1-2; clone_size: NA; cdr3_aa: CASSPGQENYGYTF; cdr3_nt: TGTGCCAGCAGCCCGGGACAGGAGAACTATGGCTACACCTTC
d_call: NA; v_call: TRBV5-6; j_call: TRBJ2-7; clone_size: few; cdr3_aa: CASSGSGDFGYEQYF; cdr3_nt: TGTGCCAGCAGCGGGTCCGGGGACTTTGGCTACGAGCAGTACTTC
d_call: TRBD1; v_call: TRBV5-4; j_call: TRBJ2-2; clone_size: NA; cdr3_aa: CASSPANPVQGSGELFF; cdr3_nt: TGTGCCAGCAGCCCCGCAAACCCTGTACAGGGGAGCGGGGAGCTGTTTTTT
d_call: NA; v_call: TRBV29-1; j_call: TRBJ1-1; clone_size: NA; cdr3_aa: CSVKRTYTEAFF; cdr3_nt: TGCAGCGTTAAGAGAACTTACACTGAAGCTTTCTTT
d_call: NA; v_call: TRBV5-6; j_call: TRBJ1-5; clone_size: NA; cdr3_aa: CASSFSSRGNQPQHF; cdr3_nt: TGTGCCAGCAGCTTTTCTTCCAGGGGCAATCAGCCCCAGCATTTT
d_call: TRBD1; v_call: TRBV27; j_call: TRBJ1-2; clone_size: NA; cdr3_aa: CASSLWDRDGYTF; cdr3_nt: TGTGCCAGCAGTTTATGGGACAGGGATGGCTACACCTTC
d_call: NA; v_call: TRBV14; j_call: TRBJ2-1; clone_size: NA; cdr3_aa: CASSQRHTINEQFF; cdr3_nt: TGTGCCAGCAGCCAAAGGCATACTATCAATGAGCAGTTCTTC
d_call: TRBD1; v_call: TRBV5-4; j_call: TRBJ1-3; clone_size: few; cdr3_aa: CASSIFENRGYGNTIYF; cdr3_nt: TGTGCCAGCAGCATTTTCGAGAACAGGGGGTACGGAAACACCATATATTTT
d_call: TRBD1; v_call: TRBV2; j_call: TRBJ2-3; clone_size: NA; cdr3_aa: CASSAPGTVPDTQYF; cdr3_nt: TGTGCCAGCAGTGCCCCCGGGACAGTCCCAGATACGCAGTATTTT
d_call: NA; v_call: TRBV4-1; j_call: TRBJ1-1; clone_size: NA; cdr3_aa: CASTSTQGEKVNTEAFF; cdr3_nt: TGCGCCAGCACGAGTACACAGGGAGAAAAGGTGAACACTGAAGCTTTCTTT
d_call: TRBD1; v_call: TRBV6-5; j_call: TRBJ2-1; clone_size: few; cdr3_aa: CASRATGEIDVQFF; cdr3_nt: TGTGCCAGCAGAGCTACAGGGGAGATCGATGTGCAGTTCTTC
d_call: TRBD2; v_call: TRBV7-8; j_call: TRBJ2-5; clone_size: few; cdr3_aa: CASSLAGLALETQYF; cdr3_nt: TGTGCCAGCAGCTTAGCTGGACTAGCGTTAGAGACCCAGTACTTC
d_call: TRBD2; v_call: TRBV12-5; j_call: TRBJ2-7; clone_size: NA; cdr3_aa: CASGGSGSKYEQYF; cdr3_nt: TGTGCTAGTGGCGGTAGCGGGAGTAAGTACGAGCAGTACTTC
d_call: NA; v_call: TRBV2; j_call: TRBJ1-2; clone_size: few; cdr3_aa: CASSFQGLTNYGYTF; cdr3_nt: TGTGCCAGCTCGTTTCAGGGGTTAACTAACTATGGCTACACCTTC
d_call: NA; v_call: TRBV5-8; j_call: TRBJ2-7; clone_size: NA; cdr3_aa: CASSLMELPYEQYF; cdr3_nt: TGTGCCAGCAGCTTGATGGAGCTGCCCTACGAGCAGTACTTC
d_call: TRBD2; v_call: TRBV10-3; j_call: TRBJ2-1; clone_size: NA; cdr3_aa: CAISEGTSGRADNEQFF; cdr3_nt: TGTGCCATCAGTGAGGGGACTAGCGGGAGGGCCGACAATGAGCAGTTCTTC
d_call: NA; v_call: TRBV6-6; j_call: TRBJ1-1; clone_size: NA; cdr3_aa: CASSYRDFEASF; cdr3_nt: TGTGCCAGCAGTTACAGGGACTTTGAAGCTTCCTTT
d_call: NA; v_call: TRBV30; j_call: TRBJ1-5; clone_size: NA; cdr3_aa: CAWSVLGREGQPQHF; cdr3_nt: TGTGCCTGGAGTGTACTGGGCAGGGAAGGTCAGCCCCAGCATTTT
d_call: TRBD1; v_call: TRBV7-9; j_call: TRBJ2-5; clone_size: few; cdr3_aa: CASSLSRGYETQYF; cdr3_nt: TGTGCCAGCAGCCTTTCCAGGGGGTATGAGACCCAGTACTTC
d_call: NA; v_call: TRBV6-5; j_call: TRBJ2-7; clone_size: few; cdr3_aa: CASTDSGSYEQYF; cdr3_nt: TGTGCCAGCACCGATAGCGGATCCTACGAGCAGTACTTC
d_call: TRBD2; v_call: TRBV7-2; j_call: TRBJ2-1; clone_size: few; cdr3_aa: CASGAGGRYNEQFF; cdr3_nt: TGTGCCAGCGGCGCGGGGGGCCGGTACAATGAGCAGTTCTTC
d_call: TRBD2; v_call: TRBV11-2; j_call: TRBJ2-5; clone_size: few; cdr3_aa: CASSLGLAGGQRSQYF; cdr3_nt: TGTGCCAGCAGCTTAGGGCTAGCGGGAGGTCAAAGGTCCCAGTACTTC
d_call: TRBD2; v_call: TRBV6-1; j_call: TRBJ2-1; clone_size: NA; cdr3_aa: CASSLMGGSEQFF; cdr3_nt: TGTGCCAGCAGTCTGATGGGGGGGTCTGAGCAGTTCTTC
d_call: NA; v_call: TRBV9; j_call: TRBJ2-1; clone_size: few; cdr3_aa: CASSVTVGTYNEQFF; cdr3_nt: TGTGCCAGCAGCGTAACGGTTGGTACCTACAATGAGCAGTTCTTC
d_call: TRBD2; v_call: TRBV6-1; j_call: TRBJ2-7; clone_size: few; cdr3_aa: CASSDLGLASSYEQYF; cdr3_nt: TGTGCCAGCAGTGACTTGGGACTAGCGAGTTCCTACGAGCAGTACTTC
d_call: TRBD2; v_call: TRBV11-2; j_call: TRBJ2-7; clone_size: NA; cdr3_aa: CASSLPGLLGDEQYF; cdr3_nt: TGTGCCAGCAGCCTACCGGGACTACTTGGGGACGAGCAGTACTTC
d_call: NA; v_call: TRBV6-6; j_call: TRBJ1-4; clone_size: NA; cdr3_aa: CASRPRGGEKLFF; cdr3_nt: TGTGCCAGCAGACCTAGGGGGGGTGAAAAACTGTTTTTT
d_call: TRBD2; v_call: TRBV5-5; j_call: TRBJ2-7; clone_size: few; cdr3_aa: CASSLVMGAGAYEQYF; cdr3_nt: TGTGCCAGCAGCTTAGTTATGGGAGCGGGAGCCTACGAGCAGTACTTC
d_call: NA; v_call: TRBV14; j_call: TRBJ2-3; clone_size: once; cdr3_aa: CASSQEGLYTDTQYF; cdr3_nt: TGTGCCAGCAGCCAAGAAGGACTGTACACAGATACGCAGTATTTT